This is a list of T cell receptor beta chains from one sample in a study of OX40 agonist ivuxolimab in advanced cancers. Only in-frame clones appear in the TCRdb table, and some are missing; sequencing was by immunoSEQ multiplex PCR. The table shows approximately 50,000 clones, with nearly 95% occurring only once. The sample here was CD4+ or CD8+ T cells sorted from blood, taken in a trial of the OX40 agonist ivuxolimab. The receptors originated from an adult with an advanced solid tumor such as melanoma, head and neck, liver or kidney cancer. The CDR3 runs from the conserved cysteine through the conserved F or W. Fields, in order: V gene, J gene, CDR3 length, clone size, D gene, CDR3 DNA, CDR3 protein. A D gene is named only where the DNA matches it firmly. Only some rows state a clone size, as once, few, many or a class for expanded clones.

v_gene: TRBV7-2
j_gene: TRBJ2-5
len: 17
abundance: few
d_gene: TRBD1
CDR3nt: TGTGCCAGCAGCTTATGGGGGCCGCAGGGGGCGGAAGAGACCCAGTACTTC
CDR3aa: CASSLWGPQGAEETQYF

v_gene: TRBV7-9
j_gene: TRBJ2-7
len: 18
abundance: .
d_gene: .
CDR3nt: TGTGCCAGCAGCCCCCCTTTAGGTAGTAGACCAAGCTCCTACGAGCAGTACTTC
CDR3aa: CASSPPLGSRPSSYEQYF

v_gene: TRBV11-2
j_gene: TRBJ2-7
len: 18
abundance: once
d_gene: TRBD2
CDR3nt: TGTGCCAGCAGCTTAGGGGGACTAGCGGGAAATAGGGTCTACGAGCAGTACTTC
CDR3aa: CASSLGGLAGNRVYEQYF

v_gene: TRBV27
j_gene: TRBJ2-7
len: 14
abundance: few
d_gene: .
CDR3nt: TGTGCCAGCAGTCCCGGGACCTCGCCCTACGAGCAGTACTTC
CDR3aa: CASSPGTSPYEQYF

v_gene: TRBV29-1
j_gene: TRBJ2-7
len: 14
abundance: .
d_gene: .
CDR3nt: TGCAGCGTTGAAGGGCATGACGGATCCTACGAGCAGTACTTC
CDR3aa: CSVEGHDGSYEQYF

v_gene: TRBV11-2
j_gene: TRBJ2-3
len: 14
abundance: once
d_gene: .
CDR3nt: TGTGCCAGCAGCCATATAAGGGGAGCAGATACGCAGTATTTT
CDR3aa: CASSHIRGADTQYF

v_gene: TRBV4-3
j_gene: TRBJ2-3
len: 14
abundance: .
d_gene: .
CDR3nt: TGCGCCAGCAGCCAAAGGGGGTTCACAGATACGCAGTATTTT
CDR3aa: CASSQRGFTDTQYF

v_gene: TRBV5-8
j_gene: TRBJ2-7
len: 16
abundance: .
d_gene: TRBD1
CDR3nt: TGTGCCAGCAGCCCCCTAGCTGAGACAGGGCTATACGAGCAGTACTTC
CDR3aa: CASSPLAETGLYEQYF

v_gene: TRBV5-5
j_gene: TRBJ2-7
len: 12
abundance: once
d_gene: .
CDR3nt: TGTGCCAGCAGCTATGGACTGAACGAGCAGTACTTC
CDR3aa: CASSYGLNEQYF

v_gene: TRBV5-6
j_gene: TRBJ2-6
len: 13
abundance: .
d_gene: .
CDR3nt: TGTGCCAGCAGTGCCTCTGGGGCCAACGTCCTGACTTTC
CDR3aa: CASSASGANVLTF

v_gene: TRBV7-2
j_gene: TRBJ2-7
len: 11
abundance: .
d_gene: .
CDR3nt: TGTGCCAGCAGCTTCGGACAGGAGCAGTACTTC
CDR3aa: CASSFGQEQYF

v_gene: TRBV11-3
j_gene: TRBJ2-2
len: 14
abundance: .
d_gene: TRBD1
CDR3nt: TGTGCCAGCAGCTTGGACAGGGACACCGGGGAGCTGTTTTTT
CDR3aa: CASSLDRDTGELFF

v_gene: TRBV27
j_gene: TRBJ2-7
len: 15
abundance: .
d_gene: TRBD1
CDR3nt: TGTGCCAGCAGTTTAGGGACAGGGTGGCTCAACGAGCAGTACTTC
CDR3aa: CASSLGTGWLNEQYF

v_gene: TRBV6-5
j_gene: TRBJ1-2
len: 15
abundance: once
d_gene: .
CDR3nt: TGTGCCAGCAGCATTGGGGCCAACAATCACTATGGCTACACCTTC
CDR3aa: CASSIGANNHYGYTF

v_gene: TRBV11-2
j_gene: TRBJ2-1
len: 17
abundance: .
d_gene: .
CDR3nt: TGTGCCAGCAGCTTATGGGGGAATCCAGATACCTACAATGAGCAGTTCTTC
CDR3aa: CASSLWGNPDTYNEQFF

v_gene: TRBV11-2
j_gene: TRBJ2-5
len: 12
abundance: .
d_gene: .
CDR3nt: TGTGCCAGCAGCAACTTGCAAGAGACCCAGTACTTC
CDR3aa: CASSNLQETQYF

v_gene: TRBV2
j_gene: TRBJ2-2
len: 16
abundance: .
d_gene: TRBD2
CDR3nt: TGTGCCAGCAGTGATCTGCTAGCGGGAGGAACCGGGGAGCTGTTTTTT
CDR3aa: CASSDLLAGGTGELFF

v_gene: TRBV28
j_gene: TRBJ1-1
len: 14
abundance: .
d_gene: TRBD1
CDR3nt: TGTGCCAGCAGTTCCAACAGGGGGTGGACTGAAGCTTTCTTT
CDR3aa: CASSSNRGWTEAFF

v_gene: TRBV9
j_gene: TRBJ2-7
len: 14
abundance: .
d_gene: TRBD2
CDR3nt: TGTGCCAGCAGCGTGACTAGCGTTGCCTACGAGCAGTACTTC
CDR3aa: CASSVTSVAYEQYF

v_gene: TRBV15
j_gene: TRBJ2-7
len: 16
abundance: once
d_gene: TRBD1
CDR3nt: TGTGCCACCAGCAGAGATCGGACAGGGGGCGTTTCCGAGCAGTACTTC
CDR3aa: CATSRDRTGGVSEQYF

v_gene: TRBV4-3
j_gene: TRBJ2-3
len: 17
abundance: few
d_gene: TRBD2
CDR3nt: TGCGCCAGCAGCCAAGATCTGAATTTAGCGGGAGGCGATACGCAGTATTTT
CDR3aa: CASSQDLNLAGGDTQYF

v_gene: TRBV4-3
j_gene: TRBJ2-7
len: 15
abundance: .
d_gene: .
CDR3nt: TGCGCCAGCAGCAAATCCAGGGGTCGGTCCTACGAGCAGTACTTC
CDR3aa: CASSKSRGRSYEQYF

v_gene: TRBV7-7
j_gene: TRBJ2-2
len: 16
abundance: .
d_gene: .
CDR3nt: TGTGCCAGCAGCTCATTTGGAGGGGTCGGCACCGGGGAGCTGTTTTTT
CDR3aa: CASSSFGGVGTGELFF

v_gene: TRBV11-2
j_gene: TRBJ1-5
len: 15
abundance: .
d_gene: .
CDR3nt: TGTGCCAGCAGCATAGACGGGGGTGCCAATCAGCCCCAGCATTTT
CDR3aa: CASSIDGGANQPQHF

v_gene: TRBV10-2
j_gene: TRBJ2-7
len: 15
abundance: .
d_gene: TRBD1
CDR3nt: TGCGCCAGCAACCATCCGGGACAGGGTATCCCCGAGCAGTACTTC
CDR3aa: CASNHPGQGIPEQYF

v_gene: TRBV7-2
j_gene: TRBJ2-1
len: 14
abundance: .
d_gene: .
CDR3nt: TGTGCCAGCAGCAGCGGTATTCCCTACAATGAGCAGTTCTTC
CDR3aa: CASSSGIPYNEQFF

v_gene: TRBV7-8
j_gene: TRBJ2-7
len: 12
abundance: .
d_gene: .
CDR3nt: TGTGCCAGTGGGATTAGGAGCAACGAGCAGTACTTC
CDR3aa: CASGIRSNEQYF

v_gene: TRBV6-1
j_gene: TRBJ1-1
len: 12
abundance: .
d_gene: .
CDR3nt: TGTGCCAGCATGGGAGGGAGGATTGAAGCTTTCTTT
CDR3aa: CASMGGRIEAFF

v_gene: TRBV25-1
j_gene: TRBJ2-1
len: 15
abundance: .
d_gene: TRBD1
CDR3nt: TGTGCCAGCAGAGACACAGGGGCGCCCGGCAATGAGCAGTTCTTC
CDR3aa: CASRDTGAPGNEQFF

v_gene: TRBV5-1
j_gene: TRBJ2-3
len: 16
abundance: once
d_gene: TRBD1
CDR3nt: TGCGCCAGCAGCTCCGGACAGGGTGGATTCTCAGATACGCAGTATTTT
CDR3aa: CASSSGQGGFSDTQYF

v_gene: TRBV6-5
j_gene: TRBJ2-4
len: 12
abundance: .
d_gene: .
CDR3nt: TGTGCCAGCAGCCAGGGAACGGGCATTCAGTACTTC
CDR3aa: CASSQGTGIQYF

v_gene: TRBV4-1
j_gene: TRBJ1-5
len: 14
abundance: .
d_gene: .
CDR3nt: TGCGCCAGCAGCCAAGTAGGGAAAAACCAGCCCCAGCATTTT
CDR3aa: CASSQVGKNQPQHF

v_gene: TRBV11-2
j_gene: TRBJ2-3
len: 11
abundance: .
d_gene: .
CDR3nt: TGTGCCAGCAGCTTGGGAAGTACGCAGTATTTT
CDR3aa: CASSLGSTQYF

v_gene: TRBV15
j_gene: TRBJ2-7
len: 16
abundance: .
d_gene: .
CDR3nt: TGTGCCACCAGCAGAGATGAGATAGGCTTGGGCGGCGAGCAGTACTTC
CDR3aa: CATSRDEIGLGGEQYF

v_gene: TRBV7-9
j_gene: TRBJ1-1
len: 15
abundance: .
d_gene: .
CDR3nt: TGTGCCAGCAGCGACGGCCCCGTGGTCGGCACTGAAGCTTTCTTT
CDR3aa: CASSDGPVVGTEAFF

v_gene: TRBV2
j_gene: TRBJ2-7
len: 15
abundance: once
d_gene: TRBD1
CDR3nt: TGTGCCAGCAGTGAATTGACAGGGGGTACCTACGAGCAGTACTTC
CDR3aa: CASSELTGGTYEQYF

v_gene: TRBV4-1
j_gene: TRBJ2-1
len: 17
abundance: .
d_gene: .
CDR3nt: TGCGCCAGCAGCCAAGTCCTACCACAGGGAGCCTACAATGAGCAGTTCTTC
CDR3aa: CASSQVLPQGAYNEQFF

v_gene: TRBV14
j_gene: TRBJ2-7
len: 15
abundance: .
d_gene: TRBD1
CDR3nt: TGTGCCAGCAGCCAAGGACCGGGACAGGTCTACGAGCAGTACTTC
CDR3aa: CASSQGPGQVYEQYF

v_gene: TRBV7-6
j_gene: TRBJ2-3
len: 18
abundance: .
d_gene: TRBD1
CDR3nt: TGTGCCAGCAGCTTAGTTCCCCCTGACAGGGACGGAACAGATACGCAGTATTTT
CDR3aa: CASSLVPPDRDGTDTQYF

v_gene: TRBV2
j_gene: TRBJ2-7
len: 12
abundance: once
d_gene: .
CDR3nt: TGTGCCAGCAGTGAAGACAGGCCGGGGCAGTACTTC
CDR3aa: CASSEDRPGQYF

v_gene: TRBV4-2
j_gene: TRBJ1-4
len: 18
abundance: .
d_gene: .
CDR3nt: TGTGCCAGCAGCCGCATACCCCACTTGGACAGCCAAAATGAAAAACTGTTTTTT
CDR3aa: CASSRIPHLDSQNEKLFF

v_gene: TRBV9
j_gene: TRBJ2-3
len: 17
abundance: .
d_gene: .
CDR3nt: TGTGCCAGCAGCGTAGGAGCAGCGGGCTTTCACACAGATACGCAGTATTTT
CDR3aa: CASSVGAAGFHTDTQYF

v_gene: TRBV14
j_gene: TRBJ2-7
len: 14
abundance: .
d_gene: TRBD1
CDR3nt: TGTGCCAGCAGCCAGGGACAGGGTTCGTACGAGCAGTACTTC
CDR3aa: CASSQGQGSYEQYF

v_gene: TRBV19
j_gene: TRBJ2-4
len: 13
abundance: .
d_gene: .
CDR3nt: TGTGCCAGTAGTATAGAGGACTTAAACATTCAGTACTTC
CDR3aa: CASSIEDLNIQYF

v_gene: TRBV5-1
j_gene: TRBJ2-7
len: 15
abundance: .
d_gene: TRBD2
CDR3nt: TGCGCCAGCAGCTTGGTGGGAGGGCAACACTACGAGCAGTACTTC
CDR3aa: CASSLVGGQHYEQYF